The T cell receptor (beta chain) under discussion was sequenced for a study of identical twins. This clonotype was found a few times. Its cognate antigen is unknown. MiXCR, applied by TCRdb to the 5' RACE reads, yields one record per CDR3 protein. Seen here are 500,000 to 550,000 distinct CDR3 sequences, about 20% observed once, and the top ten hold around 0.5%. Regarding the study as a whole: High-abundance cord blood beta clonotypes had fewer insertions; memory repertoires showed none.

Per germline, CDR1 DFQATT and CDR2 SNEGSKA (reference sequence). Trimming removed 4 bases at V and 2 bases at J, with 11 bases between. The CDR3 covers 14 residues. The same specimen was also included in a second study, on yellow fever vaccine responses in identical twins.

This TCR was sampled from a woman aged 18-30 years in good health. V usage is TRBV20-1 and J usage is TRBJ2-2; tentatively, D is TRBD1 or TRBD2 (5 bases each). Material: CD4+ T cells sorted from blood. This CDR3 is CSATTRGNTGELFF. The CDR3 nucleotides are TGCAGTGCTACTACTAGGGGAAACACCGGGGAGCTGTTTTTT.